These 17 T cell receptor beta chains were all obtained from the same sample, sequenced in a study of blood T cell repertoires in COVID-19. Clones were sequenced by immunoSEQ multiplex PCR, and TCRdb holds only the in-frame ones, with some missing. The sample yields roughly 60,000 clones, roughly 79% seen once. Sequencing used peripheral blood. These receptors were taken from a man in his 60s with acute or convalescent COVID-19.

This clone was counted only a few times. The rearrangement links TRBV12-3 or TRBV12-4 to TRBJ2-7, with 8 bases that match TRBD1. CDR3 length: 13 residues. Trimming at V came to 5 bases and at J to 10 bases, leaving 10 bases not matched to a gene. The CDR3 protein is CASSRTQGAHQYF. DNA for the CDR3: TGTGCCAGCAGTAGAACTCAGGGGGCGCACCAGTACTTC.

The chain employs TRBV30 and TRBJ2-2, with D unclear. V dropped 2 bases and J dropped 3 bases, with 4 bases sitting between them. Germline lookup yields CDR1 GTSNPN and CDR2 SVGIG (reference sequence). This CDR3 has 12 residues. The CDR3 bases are TGTGCCTGGAGTAGAGACACCGGGGAGCTGTTTTTT. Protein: CAWSRDTGELFF.

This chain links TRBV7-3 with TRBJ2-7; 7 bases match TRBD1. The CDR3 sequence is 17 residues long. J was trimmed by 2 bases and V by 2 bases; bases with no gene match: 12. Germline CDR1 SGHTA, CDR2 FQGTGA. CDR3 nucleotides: TGTGCCAGCAGCTTAGACCTAGACAGGGAAAAAGCCTACGAGCAGTACTTC. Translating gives CASSLDLDREKAYEQYF.

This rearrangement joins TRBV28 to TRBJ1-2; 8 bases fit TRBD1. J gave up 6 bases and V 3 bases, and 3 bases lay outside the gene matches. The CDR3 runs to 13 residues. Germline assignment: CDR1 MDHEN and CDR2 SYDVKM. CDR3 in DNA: TGTGCCAGCAGTTTGGACAGGGTCCATGGCTACACCTTC. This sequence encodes CASSLDRVHGYTF.

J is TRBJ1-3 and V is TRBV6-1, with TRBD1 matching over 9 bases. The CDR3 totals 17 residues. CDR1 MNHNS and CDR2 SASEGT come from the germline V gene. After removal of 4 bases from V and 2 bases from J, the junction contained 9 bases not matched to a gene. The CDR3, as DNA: TGTGCCAGCAGTGGGGGGACAGGGACTCTTACTGGAAACACCATATATTTT. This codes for CASSGGTGTLTGNTIYF.

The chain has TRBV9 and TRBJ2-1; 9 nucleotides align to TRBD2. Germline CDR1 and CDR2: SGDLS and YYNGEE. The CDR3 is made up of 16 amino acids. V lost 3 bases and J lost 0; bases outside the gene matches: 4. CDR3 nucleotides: TGTGCCAGCAGCGCTAGCGGGGTGAGCTCCTACAATGAGCAGTTCTTC. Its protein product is CASSASGVSSYNEQFF.

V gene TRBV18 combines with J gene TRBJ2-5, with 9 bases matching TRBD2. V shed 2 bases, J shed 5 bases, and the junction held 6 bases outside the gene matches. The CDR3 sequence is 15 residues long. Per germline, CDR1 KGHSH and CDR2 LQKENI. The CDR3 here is CASSPGAGGRETQYF. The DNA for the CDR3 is TGTGCCAGCTCACCAGGAGCGGGGGGCCGGGAGACCCAGTACTTC.

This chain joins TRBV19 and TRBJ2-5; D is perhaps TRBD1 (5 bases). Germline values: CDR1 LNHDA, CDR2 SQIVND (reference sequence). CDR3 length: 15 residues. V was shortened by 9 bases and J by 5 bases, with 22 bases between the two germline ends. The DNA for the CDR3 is TGTGCCAGCCGAGGCCGTCAGGGCAACTCGGAGACCCAGTACTTC. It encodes CASRGRQGNSETQYF.

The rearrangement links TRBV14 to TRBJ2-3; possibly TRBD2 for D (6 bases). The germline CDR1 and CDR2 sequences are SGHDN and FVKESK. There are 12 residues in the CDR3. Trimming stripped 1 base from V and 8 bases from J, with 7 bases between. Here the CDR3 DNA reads TGTGCCAGCAGCCAAGGGGGAGGTACGCAGTATTTT. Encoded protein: CASSQGGGTQYF. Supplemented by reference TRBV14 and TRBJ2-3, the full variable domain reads EAGVTQFPSHSVIEKGQTVTLRCDPISGHDNLYWYRRVMGKEIKFLLHFVKESKQDESGMPNNRFLAERTGGTYSTLKVQPAELEDSGVYFCASSQGGGTQYFGPGTRLTVL.

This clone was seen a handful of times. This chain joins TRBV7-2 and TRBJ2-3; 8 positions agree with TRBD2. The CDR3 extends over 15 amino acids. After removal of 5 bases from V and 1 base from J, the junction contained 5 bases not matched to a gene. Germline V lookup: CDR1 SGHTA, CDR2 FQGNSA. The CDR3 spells CASSQWRGGTDTQYF. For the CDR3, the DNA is TGTGCCAGCAGCCAGTGGCGGGGGGGCACAGATACGCAGTATTTT.

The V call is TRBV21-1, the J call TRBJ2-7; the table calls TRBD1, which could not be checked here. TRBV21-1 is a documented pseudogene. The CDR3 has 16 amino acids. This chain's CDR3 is CASSKDGPDRVHEQYF. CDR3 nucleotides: TGTGCCAGCAGCAAAGATGGCCCGGACAGGGTCCACGAGCAGTACTTC.

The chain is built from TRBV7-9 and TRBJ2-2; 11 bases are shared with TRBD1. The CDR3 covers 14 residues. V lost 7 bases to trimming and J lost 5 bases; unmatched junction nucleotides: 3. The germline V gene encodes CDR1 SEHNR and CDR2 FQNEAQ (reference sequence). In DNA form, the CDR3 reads TGTGCCAGCACTGGGACAGGGGGGACCGGGGAGCTGTTTTTT. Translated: CASTGTGGTGELFF.

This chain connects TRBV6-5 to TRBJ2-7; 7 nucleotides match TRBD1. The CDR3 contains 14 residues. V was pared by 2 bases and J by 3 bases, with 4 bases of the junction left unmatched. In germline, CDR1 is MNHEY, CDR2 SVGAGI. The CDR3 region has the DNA TGTGCCAGCAGTTACACGGACAGGCTCTACGAGCAGTACTTC. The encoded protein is CASSYTDRLYEQYF.

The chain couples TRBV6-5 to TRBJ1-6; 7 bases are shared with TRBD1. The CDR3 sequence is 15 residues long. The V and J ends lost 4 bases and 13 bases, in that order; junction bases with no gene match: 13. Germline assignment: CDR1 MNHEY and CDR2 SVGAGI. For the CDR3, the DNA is TGTGCCAGCAGTTGGGACAGCCCGACCACAAGTCCCCTCCACTTT. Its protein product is CASSWDSPTTSPLHF.

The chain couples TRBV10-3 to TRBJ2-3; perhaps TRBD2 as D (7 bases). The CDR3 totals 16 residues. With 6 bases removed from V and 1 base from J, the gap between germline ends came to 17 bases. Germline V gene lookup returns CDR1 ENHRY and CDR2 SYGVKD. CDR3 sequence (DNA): TGTGCCATCAGAAGAGGGGCGGGGGCACGCACAGATACGCAGTATTTT. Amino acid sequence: CAIRRGAGARTDTQYF.

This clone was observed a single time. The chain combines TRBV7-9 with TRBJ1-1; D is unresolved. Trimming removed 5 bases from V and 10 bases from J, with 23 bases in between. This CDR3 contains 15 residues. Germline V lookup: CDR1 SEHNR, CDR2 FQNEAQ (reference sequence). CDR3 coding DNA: TGTGCCAGCAGCCCCAGACTCGGGTTGCCGACCGGAGCTTTCTTT. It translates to CASSPRLGLPTGAFF.

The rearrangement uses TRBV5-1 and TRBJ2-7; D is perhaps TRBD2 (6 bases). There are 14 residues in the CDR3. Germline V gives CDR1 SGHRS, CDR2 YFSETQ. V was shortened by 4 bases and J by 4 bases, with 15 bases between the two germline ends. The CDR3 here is CASSRDSGVYEQYF. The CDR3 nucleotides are TGCGCCAGCAGCCGGGACTCCGGAGTTTACGAGCAGTACTTC.